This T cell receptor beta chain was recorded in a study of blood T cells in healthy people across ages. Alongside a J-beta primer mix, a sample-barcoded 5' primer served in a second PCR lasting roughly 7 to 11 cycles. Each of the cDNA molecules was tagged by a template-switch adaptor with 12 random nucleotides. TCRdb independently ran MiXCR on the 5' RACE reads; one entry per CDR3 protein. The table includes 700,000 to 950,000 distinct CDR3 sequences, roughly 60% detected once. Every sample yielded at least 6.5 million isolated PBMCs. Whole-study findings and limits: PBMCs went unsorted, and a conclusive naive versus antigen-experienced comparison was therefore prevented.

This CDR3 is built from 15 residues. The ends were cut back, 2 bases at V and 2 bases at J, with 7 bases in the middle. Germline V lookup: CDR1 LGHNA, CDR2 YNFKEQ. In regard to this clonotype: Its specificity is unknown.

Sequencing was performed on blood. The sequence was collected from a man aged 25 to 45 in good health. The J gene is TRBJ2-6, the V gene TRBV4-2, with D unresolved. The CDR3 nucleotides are TGTGCCAGCAGCCAAAATGGGCCTGGGGCCAACGTCCTGACTTTC. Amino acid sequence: CASSQNGPGANVLTF.